The entry below gives a single TCR beta chain sequence along with its context. This clone's antigen is unknown. One base away there is no much larger clone; base qualities are not given. This entry belongs to a study of blood T cell repertoires in COVID-19 (dated by TCRdb to the early 2020s). For the wider study: The collaborator samples originated in the United States, Italy and Spain and spanned the acute and convalescent phases of COVID-19. Nearly every sample came with metadata listing a de-identified subject ID, COVID-19 status, age in years and sex. The material from the prospective study consisted of cDNA or gDNA derived from T cells, B-cell-depleted T cells, or PBMCs. A freely available public database, intended as a resource for researchers studying the immune response to SARS-CoV-2, is where the repertoires were released. The dataset comprised deeply sampled blood TCRbeta repertoires from subjects exposed to, actively infected with, or recovered from COVID-19. Where available, HLA class I and class II types were obtained from metadata supplied by the sample provider rather than from assay-based typing. Samples were obtained from the ongoing ImmuneRACE study (first 160 participants) and from 1,254 subjects provided by 6 global collaborators.

Each collaborating institution followed its own protocols to collect whole blood in K2EDTA tubes. For TCRbeta analysis, collaborator samples were shipped as frozen whole blood, as isolated PBMCs, or as DNA extracted from either sample type. V is reduced by 2 bases and J by 0 bases, leaving a spacing of 8 bases between them. The cysteine opens and the phenylalanine closes a CDR3 of 14 amino acids. The CDR3 DNA has 42 bases and is translated from base 1. CDR1 and CDR2 (MNHNY, SVGAGI) derive from the germline V gene (reference sequence). Summary of the overall study and its limitations: The quantity of clinical and demographic metadata differed by source and by participant and was supplied without curation.

TCRbeta CDR3 regions were amplified from genomic DNA using the immunoSEQ Assay, a bias-controlled multiplex PCR. The paper's processing steps were these. Within the assay, amplification of reference gene primers was used to estimate how many nucleated cells each sample contained. To quantify the absolute abundance of each unique TCRbeta CDR3 rearrangement, sequence reads were collapsed and filtered. Productive Simpson clonality was computed per sample as the square root of Simpson's diversity index over productive rearrangements. Imported from immuneACCESS, the table was reduced by TCRdb to in-frame sequences with V and J called. These copies leave out some clones; in studies compared against another copy, an unresolved V gene accounts for under half, and the cause of the remainder is not known. That table gives V, J and clone size, and the DNA gave D and trimming. The sample data list approximately 180,000 clones, and 80% to 90% of these were observed just once. The ten largest clones represent roughly 3.5% of the sample.

This receptor chain uses TRBV6-6 and TRBJ2-7, and the D gene may be TRBD1, 5 bases matching. The sequenced sample consisted of peripheral blood. The TCR originated in a man in his 60s with acute or convalescent COVID-19. The DNA sequence is as follows: TGTGCCAGCAGTTACCCGGACATCTCCTACGAGCAGTACTTC. It translates as CASSYPDISYEQYF.